This TCR beta chain emerged from a study of blood T cell repertoires in COVID-19. Study as a whole: In each case, the material was cDNA or gDNA derived from T cells, B-cell-depleted T cells, or PBMCs.

Germline V gene data show CDR1 as MDHEN and CDR2 as SYDVKM. Germline trimming cut 4 bases from V and 4 bases from J; bases unmatched to any gene: 5. This CDR3 is 16 amino acids long. Clones were read by immunoSEQ multiplex PCR, and TCRdb kept only the in-frame ones, dropping some. The repertoire holds fewer than 50,000 clones, approximately 90% seen once, with about 31% in the top ten. This chain uses TRBV28 with TRBJ2-2; 11 nucleotides agree with TRBD1. Sequenced sample: peripheral blood. The sequence derives from a man in his 70s with active COVID-19. In DNA form, the CDR3 reads TGTGCCAGCAGTTGGTTCGGGACAGGGGGCACCGGGGAGCTGTTTTTT. It is translated as CASSWFGTGGTGELFF.